The rows below give T cell receptor beta chains drawn from one sample of a study of Ad26.COV2.S vaccination and SARS-CoV-2 variants. This table comes from immunoSEQ multiplex PCR, and its TCRdb copy is limited to in-frame clones, with some not included. The table records some 640,000 clones, roughly 90% of them present only once. Source: peripheral blood, taken in a trial of Ad26.COV2.S vaccine versus placebo. Receptors were obtained from a person aged 18-60 years who received the Ad26.COV2.S COVID-19 vaccine or a placebo. CDR3s include the opening cysteine and the closing phenylalanine or tryptophan. The D gene is left open where the match is weak. The size entry is marked missing in some rows and otherwise reads once, few, many or a size class.

v_gene	abundance	j_gene	d_gene	CDR3aa	CDR3nt
TRBV19	-	TRBJ2-7	-	CASSIDRSGEQYF	TGTGCCAGTAGTATAGACAGGTCAGGCGAGCAGTACTTC
TRBV6-5	-	TRBJ1-5	-	CASSYSADMEVQPQHF	TGTGCCAGCAGTTACTCCGCGGACATGGAGGTGCAGCCCCAGCATTTT
TRBV30	few	TRBJ1-5	-	CAWSVAPHQPQHF	TGTGCCTGGAGTGTAGCGCCCCATCAGCCCCAGCATTTT
TRBV9	-	TRBJ2-1	TRBD2	CASSVDGLAGGDSYNEQFF	TGTGCCAGCAGCGTAGACGGACTAGCGGGAGGGGACTCCTACAATGAGCAGTTCTTC
TRBV19	-	TRBJ1-2	-	CASSIGGPYGYTF	TGTGCCAGTAGTATCGGGGGACCATATGGCTACACCTTC
TRBV19	-	TRBJ2-7	TRBD1	CASRRGPGGYEQYF	TGTGCCAGTAGGAGGGGCCCAGGGGGCTACGAGCAGTACTTC
TRBV7-9	-	TRBJ2-3	-	CASSLDSPWDTQYF	TGTGCCAGCAGCTTAGATTCTCCTTGGGATACGCAGTATTTT
TRBV30	-	TRBJ1-6	-	CAWSGARGPNSPLHF	TGTGCCTGGAGTGGGGCCCGGGGCCCAAATTCACCCCTCCACTTT
TRBV5-1	-	TRBJ1-5	-	CASSLGVGNQPQHF	TGCGCCAGCAGCTTGGGTGTAGGCAATCAGCCCCAGCATTTT
TRBV3-1/TRBV3-2	-	TRBJ1-1	-	CASKRGSGQGGTEAFF	TGTGCCAGCAAGCGGGGTTCCGGTCAGGGTGGAACTGAAGCTTTCTTT
TRBV29-1	-	TRBJ2-7	TRBD1	CSVVGQGDEQYF	TGCAGCGTTGTAGGACAGGGGGACGAGCAGTACTTC
TRBV4-3	-	TRBJ1-4	-	CASSLTILGPSGTNEKLFF	TGCGCCAGCAGCCTTACCATATTAGGCCCCTCAGGCACTAATGAAAAACTGTTTTTT
TRBV18	few	TRBJ2-7	TRBD2	CASSPRGTSGRADEQYF	TGTGCCAGCTCACCGCGTGGGACTAGCGGGAGGGCCGACGAGCAGTACTTC
TRBV2	few	TRBJ2-5	-	CASSEKSGTQETQYF	TGTGCCAGCAGTGAGAAAAGCGGGACACAAGAGACCCAGTACTTC
TRBV30	-	TRBJ2-2	-	CAWNYGANTGELFF	TGTGCCTGGAACTATGGGGCGAACACCGGGGAGCTGTTTTTT
TRBV6-1	few	TRBJ1-5	TRBD1	CASSDYRGLQPQHF	TGTGCCAGCAGTGATTACAGGGGGCTACAGCCCCAGCATTTT
TRBV25-1	-	TRBJ2-5	TRBD1	CASSEHTGGTETQYF	TGTGCCAGCAGTGAACACACAGGGGGCACAGAGACCCAGTACTTC
TRBV3-1/TRBV3-2	-	TRBJ1-3	-	CASSPGAGISGNTIYF	TGTGCCAGCAGCCCGGGGGCCGGCATCTCTGGAAACACCATATATTTT
TRBV7-9	once	TRBJ2-7	-	CASSLLYEQYF	TGTGCCAGCAGCTTACTCTACGAGCAGTACTTC
TRBV19	-	TRBJ2-1	TRBD2	CATKQLAGGNNEQFF	TGTGCCACCAAACAACTAGCGGGGGGTAACAATGAGCAGTTCTTC
TRBV5-4	-	TRBJ1-1	-	CASSLGAEAFF	TGTGCCAGCAGCTTAGGGGCCGAAGCTTTCTTT
TRBV5-6	-	TRBJ2-5	-	CASSFRTKETQYF	TGTGCCAGCAGCTTTAGGACTAAAGAGACCCAGTACTTC
TRBV27	-	TRBJ2-7	TRBD2	CASTPRGGSSYEQYF	TGTGCCAGCACCCCGCGGGGGGGCAGCTCCTACGAGCAGTACTTC
TRBV29-1	once	TRBJ2-7	TRBD1	CSVGQGGEQYF	TGCAGCGTGGGACAGGGTGGCGAGCAGTACTTC
TRBV5-4	-	TRBJ2-5	TRBD1	CASSPGQGDQYF	TGTGCCAGCAGCCCGGGACAGGGGGACCAGTACTTC
TRBV6-5	-	TRBJ1-1	-	CASKAGNTEAFF	TGTGCCAGCAAGGCAGGGAATACTGAAGCTTTCTTT
TRBV6-5	-	TRBJ2-7	-	CASSYSRDFYEQYF	TGTGCCAGCAGTTACTCGCGGGATTTCTACGAGCAGTACTTC
TRBV5-4	-	TRBJ2-1	-	CASSAQLGHYNEQFF	TGTGCCAGCAGCGCCCAGCTAGGCCACTACAATGAGCAGTTCTTC
TRBV24-1	-	TRBJ2-1	-	CATSAPGGYHPSGTNEQFF	TGTGCCACCAGTGCGCCAGGGGGCTACCACCCTAGCGGGACCAATGAGCAGTTCTTC
TRBV18	-	TRBJ1-5	TRBD1	CASSLGQGVQPQHF	TGTGCCAGCTCACTCGGACAGGGTGTTCAGCCCCAGCATTTT
TRBV19	-	TRBJ1-2	-	CASSRLEQDYGYTF	TGTGCCAGTAGTCGGCTCGAACAGGACTATGGCTACACCTTC
TRBV19	-	TRBJ2-3	-	CASSIARGVTDTQYF	TGTGCCAGTAGTATAGCTAGGGGGGTCACAGATACGCAGTATTTT
TRBV7-9	-	TRBJ2-1	TRBD1	CASSSPGQGWNEQFF	TGTGCCAGCAGCTCCCCGGGACAGGGTTGGAATGAGCAGTTCTTC
TRBV3-1/TRBV3-2	few	TRBJ1-2	-	CASSQDTGPYGYTF	TGTGCCAGCAGCCAAGATACAGGCCCCTATGGCTACACCTTC
TRBV5-4	-	TRBJ2-3	-	CASSFTGSDTQYF	TGTGCCAGCAGCTTCACAGGGTCAGATACGCAGTATTTT
TRBV10-3	-	TRBJ2-6	TRBD1	CAIGGTGSGANVLTF	TGTGCCATCGGCGGGACAGGTTCTGGGGCCAACGTCCTGACTTTC
TRBV6-5	-	TRBJ2-3	-	CASGGDTQYF	TGTGCCAGCGGGGGCGATACGCAGTATTTT
TRBV6-6	few	TRBJ1-6	TRBD1	CASTPGQRNSPLHF	TGTGCCAGCACCCCGGGACAGCGTAATTCACCCCTCCACTTT
TRBV5-1	-	TRBJ2-1	-	CASSFDSEQFF	TGCGCCAGCAGCTTTGACAGTGAGCAGTTCTTC
TRBV30	-	TRBJ2-7	-	CAWRVQASGQQYF	TGTGCCTGGAGAGTACAGGCCTCGGGGCAGCAGTACTTC
TRBV10-3	-	TRBJ2-7	-	CAISESRGAPYEQYF	TGTGCCATCAGTGAGTCAAGAGGGGCGCCCTACGAGCAGTACTTC
TRBV12-3/TRBV12-4	-	TRBJ2-1	-	CASSIDSVGTQFF	TGTGCCAGCAGCATAGACAGCGTCGGGACGCAGTTCTTC
TRBV27	-	TRBJ2-1	-	CASSLYAGYNEQFF	TGTGCCAGCAGTTTATACGCAGGGTACAATGAGCAGTTCTTC